Presented here are 18 T cell receptor beta chains from one specimen sequenced in a study of cytomegalovirus exposure and HLA in healthy donors. The PCR made use of 60 Vbeta and 13 Jbeta primers. Repertoires were generated with immunoSEQ multiplex PCR, while TCRdb's copy carries only in-frame clones and drops some. The sample contains 150,000 to 200,000 clones, around 73% of which appear only once. The material sequenced was PBMCs. The receptors shown here come from a male donor in good health and CMV-seronegative.

This rearrangement joins TRBV4-3 to TRBJ2-5, with D perhaps TRBD2 (5 bases). The CDR3 spans 13 residues. Trimming pared 1 base from V and 5 bases from J, leaving 8 bases between. CDR1 is LGHNA and CDR2 is YSLEER in the germline V gene. Here the CDR3 DNA reads TGCGCCAGCAGCCAAGTGAGAGGGGAGACCCAGTACTTC. This codes for CASSQVRGETQYF.

The rearrangement joins TRBV21-1 to TRBJ1-6; TRBD1 is the table's D call and was not checked against the DNA. TRBV21-1 corresponds to a pseudogene. The CDR3 loop spans 19 amino acids. The CDR3: CASRMLFWTGSSYNSPLHF. The CDR3 coding sequence is TGTGCCAGCAGGATGCTTTTCTGGACAGGCAGCTCCTATAATTCACCCCTCCACTTT.

The chain links TRBV18 to TRBJ2-7; TRBD1 aligns across 8 bases. This CDR3 has 15 amino acids. The V gene end was trimmed by 5 bases and the J gene end by 5 bases; junction bases not matched to a gene: 11. Germline-derived CDR1 and CDR2 are KGHSH and LQKENI. CDR3: CASSRTPPGGDEQYF. The CDR3 coding sequence is TGTGCCAGCTCAAGAACCCCTCCAGGGGGCGACGAGCAGTACTTC.

This clone was detected a few times. V and J are TRBV28 and TRBJ1-5, with D unclear. This CDR3 contains 15 residues. Germline V lookup: CDR1 MDHEN, CDR2 SYDVKM. The germline V and J ends were trimmed by 5 bases and 2 bases, with 13 bases remaining between them. The CDR3 nucleotides read TGTGCCAGCAGTCTAGAAGAAATGGGCAATCAGCCCCAGCATTTT. As protein: CASSLEEMGNQPQHF.

This clone appeared once. The chain links TRBV18 to TRBJ1-1; D perhaps matches TRBD1 (5 bases). Trimming left V 5 bases short and J 1 base short, with 8 bases between. The germline V gene has CDR1 KGHSH and CDR2 LQKENI. This CDR3 contains 13 residues. The chain's CDR3 is CASSFDRNTEAFF. CDR3 bases: TGTGCCAGCTCATTTGACAGGAACACTGAAGCTTTCTTT.

The chain uses TRBV18 and TRBJ2-3; D perhaps matches TRBD1 (6 bases). The V end was cut by 2 bases, the J end by 2 bases, with 11 bases between. The CDR3 has 15 amino acids. CDR1 is KGHSH, CDR2 LQKENI, per germline. This CDR3 is CASSPFRGNTDTQYF. The CDR3, as DNA: TGTGCCAGCTCACCATTCAGGGGTAACACAGATACGCAGTATTTT.

The chain joins TRBV6-5 to TRBJ1-2; TRBD1 aligns across 9 bases. The CDR3 runs to 16 residues. The germline CDR1 and CDR2 sequences are MNHEY and SVGAGI. The junction had 2 bases not matched to a gene; V was cut back by 0 bases and J by 0 bases. The CDR3 loop is CASSYSRQGANYGYTF. For the CDR3, the DNA is TGTGCCAGCAGTTACTCGCGACAGGGGGCTAACTATGGCTACACCTTC.

The chain has TRBV18 and TRBJ2-5; TRBD1 matches at 10 bases. Looked up from germline, CDR1 is KGHSH and CDR2 is LQKENI. Germline trimming cut 2 bases from V and 5 bases from J; bases unmatched to any gene: 5. This CDR3 comprises 15 residues. CDR3 amino acids: CASSPIRTGGETQYF. The CDR3 DNA reads TGTGCCAGCTCACCAATCCGGACAGGGGGTGAGACCCAGTACTTC.

The chain links TRBV5-1 to TRBJ2-1; 14 bases map to TRBD2. Per germline, CDR1 SGHRS and CDR2 YFSETQ. Germline trimming cut 6 bases from V and 7 bases from J; bases unmatched to any gene: 6. This CDR3 is built from 15 residues. In nucleotides, the CDR3 is TGCGCCAGCAACCCCGGGACTAGCGGGAGAAATGAGCAGTTCTTC. This gives the protein CASNPGTSGRNEQFF.

The gene calls are TRBV7-7 and TRBJ2-1; TRBD2 matches at 7 bases. V shed 3 bases and J 5 bases; nucleotides not matched to a gene: 7. Germline CDR1 reads SSHAT; CDR2 reads FNYEAQ (reference sequence). CDR3 length: 15 amino acids. The CDR3 DNA is TGTGCCAGCAGCTTGGGACTACAGGTGAACAATGAGCAGTTCTTC. This codes for CASSLGLQVNNEQFF.

The CDR3 bases are TGTGCCAGCAGGGGACAGGGGGGGTTTGGGACTGAAGCTTTCTTT. It codes for CASRGQGGFGTEAFF. This chain connects TRBV28 to TRBJ1-1; 11 bases fit TRBD1. CDR1 is MDHEN and CDR2 is SYDVKM in the germline V gene. Trimming removed 6 bases from V and 5 bases from J; junction bases left unmatched: 8. The CDR3 extends over 15 amino acids.

V is TRBV7-9 and J is TRBJ2-1; 7 bases are shared with TRBD1. V shed 6 bases, J shed 7 bases, and the junction held 9 bases outside the gene matches. Per the germline V gene, CDR1 is SEHNR and CDR2 is FQNEAQ (reference sequence). The CDR3 has 14 amino acids. The CDR3 DNA follows: TGTGCCAGCAGACGGGACAGCGGTAAAAATGAGCAGTTCTTC. Translating gives CASRRDSGKNEQFF.

J is TRBJ1-2 and V is TRBV5-1; D unclear. Germline values: CDR1 SGHRS, CDR2 YFSETQ. V was clipped by 4 bases and J by 8 bases, with 15 bases between them. This CDR3 comprises 13 residues. The CDR3 sequence is CASSTDPVSGYTF. The CDR3 DNA follows: TGCGCCAGCAGCACCGATCCTGTAAGCGGCTACACCTTC. Full variable domain (remainder filled in from reference TRBV5-1 and TRBJ1-2): KAGVTQTPRYLIKTRGQQVTLSCSPISGHRSVSWYQQTPGQGLQFLFEYFSETQRNKGNFPGRFSGRQFSNSRSEMNVSTLELGDSALYLCASSTDPVSGYTFGSGTRLTVV.

This clone was counted only a few times. This chain joins TRBV28 and TRBJ2-7; 8 bases match TRBD2. CDR3 length equals 16 residues. Losses at the gene ends were 6 bases for V and 0 bases for J; bases not matched to a gene: 10. CDR1 is MDHEN and CDR2 is SYDVKM in the germline V gene. The CDR3 DNA reads TGTGCCAGCAGCAAAGGGCTAGCGGGCCGCTCCTACGAGCAGTACTTC. This codes for CASSKGLAGRSYEQYF.

This clone was picked up one time. The V call is TRBV7-9, the J call TRBJ2-5; perhaps TRBD1 as D (6 bases). V gave up 10 bases and J gave up 3 bases, with 15 bases separating them. CDR1 is SEHNR and CDR2 is FQNEAQ in the germline V gene (reference sequence). The CDR3 loop spans 13 amino acids. CDR3 coding DNA: TGTGCCACCGATTACAGGGATAAAGAGACCCAGTACTTC. Amino acids: CATDYRDKETQYF.

V and J are TRBV4-3 and TRBJ1-5; D gene ambiguous. CDR1 is LGHNA and CDR2 is YSLEER in the germline V gene. The CDR3 consists of 13 residues. The V end lost 1 base, the J end lost 4 bases, and 5 bases lay between the germline ends. CDR3 protein: CASSQGRNQPQHF. CDR3 nucleotides: TGCGCCAGCAGCCAAGGGAGAAATCAGCCCCAGCATTTT.

This sequence joins TRBV19 and TRBJ2-3; 9 positions match TRBD1. The CDR3 runs to 11 residues. With 6 bases clipped from V and 14 bases from J, the junction kept 6 bases outside the gene matches. CDR1 and CDR2 (germline): LNHDA, SQIVND (reference sequence). The CDR3 is CASRAGTGTYF. The CDR3 nucleotides read TGTGCCAGTAGGGCCGGGACAGGGACGTATTTT.

The chain combines TRBV6-5 with TRBJ1-6, with D uncertain. Trimming took off 6 bases at V and 2 bases at J, with 5 bases between the two ends. The length of the CDR3 is 13 residues. Per germline, CDR1 MNHEY and CDR2 SVGAGI. The chain's CDR3 is CASRETYNSPLHF. The CDR3 region has the DNA TGTGCCAGCAGGGAGACCTATAATTCACCCCTCCACTTT.